This TCR beta chain comes out of a study of blood T cells in healthy people across ages (dated by TCRdb to the mid-2010s). Broadly, across the study: In model experiments, template switching captured about one uniquely barcoded TCR beta cDNA molecule for every two T cells. Age-related changes in TCR beta repertoire diversity were measured in the study by deep sequencing normalized with unique cDNA molecular identifiers. The donors were split into four age groups: young (average approximately 16 years), middle-aged (about 40), aged (approximately 60) and long-lived (about 74). For two donors (one aged 18 to 30 and one aged 80 or older), the study analyzed two additional independent replicas of 1 million unique cDNA reads from the same blood draw. On the study overall, not on this receptor specifically: Compared with the aged group, the long-lived group had more naive CD4+ T cells, fewer expanded clones and increased TCR diversity, suggesting age selection. As age increased, observed TCR beta diversity per million T cells dropped in a roughly linear way, and a significant reduction was already evident by age 40. There was a strong correlation between observed TCR beta diversity and the percentage of naive T cells measured by flow cytometry. Because profiling used bulk unsorted PBMCs, naive and antigen-experienced compartments could not be compared conclusively. Estimates of total diversity based on one million sequenced T cells were considered lower bounds and underestimates. Because the CMV infection status of the donors was unknown, age-related changes in expanded clonotypes may potentially have been confounded.

On this clonotype: No cognate antigen has been identified for it. Per-nucleotide qualities are absent, and no much larger clonotype sits a single base away.

Unmatched junction bases come to 13, with V trimmed by 3 bases and J by 0 bases. Via the germline V gene, CDR1 is MDHEN and CDR2 SYDVKM. Reading from cysteine to phenylalanine, the CDR3 counts 18 amino acids. Just the 54-base CDR3 DNA is kept, in frame starting at base 1. The donors were roughly 38 Caucasian individuals from Russia, aged roughly 6 to 90 years, who were systemically healthy. About 10 milliliters of peripheral blood were drawn from each donor into EDTA-treated Vacutainer tubes. PBMCs were isolated by Ficoll-Paque density-gradient centrifugation, with at least 7 million obtained per sample. Total RNA, at least 6 micrograms per sample, was extracted from PBMCs with Trizol reagent. For every donor, an aliquot of PBMCs went through flow cytometry to measure the percentages of naive CD45RAhigh/CD27high T cells. Library creation used 5' RACE. The sequencer was an Illumina HiSeq 2500. A second roughly 6 to 11 cycle PCR used a sample-barcoded 5' primer and a J-beta primer mix. Each TCR beta cDNA molecule received a unique molecular identifier from a template-switch 5' adaptor carrying 12 random nucleotides. At least 2.5 million CDR3-containing paired-end reads were obtained from each sample. First-strand cDNA synthesis was performed from all RNA using the Mint cDNA synthesis kit, with priming by a TRBC-specific oligonucleotide. After uracil-DNA glycosylase treatment, a first 18-cycle PCR used universal primers M1SS and BC2_uni_R on all cDNA. On the authors' methods: For normalization, 1 million high-quality reads, each with a distinct molecular identifier, were randomly selected from each sample. Reads with shared molecular identifiers were discarded instead of being binned into consensus sequences. MiTCR, set to a Q25 quality threshold and the strictest error-elimination algorithm, was used for CDR3 identification, clonotype clustering and error correction. A nonparametric unseen species model with Euler transformation was used to estimate a lower bound on total TCR beta diversity. Using fastp at Q25 and MiXCR, TCRdb reprocessed the public reads and kept productive beta chains. Rows are combined by CDR3 protein, so each entry shows the most common genes and DNA. The V and J calls come from TCRdb's annotation, not from the publication. The sample table shows 540,000 or so distinct CDR3 sequences, and less than 25% are seen once. The ten largest clones represent roughly 9% of the sample.

The data also belong to a second study, concerning T cells of mothers and their children. Looking at the second paper: Nine systemically healthy Caucasian individuals served as donors, namely three mothers together with their six children. cDNA synthesis used all of the extracted RNA, with about 1.5 ug of RNA in each 15 ul reaction. Sample barcodes and 2-4 random nucleotides were added via the M1S primer in the second PCR. More than 9 million TCR beta CDR3 reads were obtained from each mother, and about 3 million reads were obtained from each child. In both related and unrelated pairs, thymic selection shapes the output of TCR recombination in a similar way, with inherited differences having only a minor effect. Normalized repertoire overlap in related mother-child pairs was always slightly higher than in unrelated mother-child pairs, but the difference was never significant. No persistent microchimeric T cell clones were found, with a detection sensitivity of 75 to 100 clones per million clonotypes. The study used deep NGS to compare TCR beta repertoires of mothers and children, seeking features distinguishing related mother-child pairs from unrelated individuals. On average, the children were roughly 12 +/- 4 years old, while the mothers were about 40 +/- 4 years old. Libraries were sequenced on Illumina HiSeq 2000 with 100+100 nt paired-end reads after adapter ligation with NEBNext reagents. To prevent cross-contamination, the mother and child libraries were prepared a month apart and were sequenced in separate runs. For each donor, between roughly 500,000 and 2,200,000 distinct TCR beta clonotypes were identified. Naive TCR beta clonotypes were estimated from low-frequency clonotypes matched to each donor's FACS-determined naive share, without sorting.

The source material was blood. This receptor was identified in a boy between 10 and 17 years old in good health. This receptor chain uses TRBV28 and TRBJ1-2, and TRBD1 matches 7 of the central bases. Read as DNA, the sequence is TGTGCCAGCAGTTTTCCCGACAGGGATGGGAAGACTAACTATGGCTACACCTTC. This codes for CASSFPDRDGKTNYGYTF.